These T cell receptor beta chains were read from a single sample in a study of shared clonotypes between healthy human individuals. Sequencing was performed with immunoSEQ multiplex PCR; in TCRdb, only in-frame clones are kept and a portion is missing. The sample has 950,000 to 1,100,000 clones, around 82% seen once. The sample comprised memory CD4+ T cells from PBMCs. All receptors derive from a young man in good health. Some clones in this sample may be carry-over from other donors' samples. CDR3s include the opening cysteine and the closing phenylalanine or tryptophan. D genes are given only for firm matches. Clone size is given for some rows only: seen once, a few or many times, or a class if the clone is expanded.

D gene: -
J gene: TRBJ1-1
V gene: TRBV7-2
clone size: -
CDR3 DNA: TGTGCCAGCAGCTCTGACTATCGGGGGTCCACTGAAGCTTTCTTT
CDR3 protein: CASSSDYRGSTEAFF

D gene: TRBD2
J gene: TRBJ2-5
V gene: TRBV18
clone size: -
CDR3 DNA: TGTGCCAGCTCACCACCTTACGGACTAGCGGGAGGTCCAGAGACCCAGTACTTC
CDR3 protein: CASSPPYGLAGGPETQYF

D gene: TRBD1
J gene: TRBJ1-5
V gene: TRBV19
clone size: once
CDR3 DNA: TGTGCCAGTAGTCCCGGGACAGTCGCTTATAGCAATCAGCCCCAGCATTTT
CDR3 protein: CASSPGTVAYSNQPQHF

D gene: -
J gene: TRBJ2-3
V gene: TRBV6-4
clone size: -
CDR3 DNA: TGTGCCAGCAGTGACGAACGGGGAGATACGCAGTATTTT
CDR3 protein: CASSDERGDTQYF

D gene: -
J gene: TRBJ1-1
V gene: TRBV2
clone size: -
CDR3 DNA: TGTGCCGATACCATGGCCACTGAAGCTTTCTTT
CDR3 protein: CADTMATEAFF

D gene: -
J gene: TRBJ2-3
V gene: TRBV4-2
clone size: -
CDR3 DNA: TGTGCCAGCAGCCAAGGCTCCCACACAGATACGCAGTATTTT
CDR3 protein: CASSQGSHTDTQYF

D gene: -
J gene: TRBJ2-3
V gene: TRBV4-3
clone size: -
CDR3 DNA: TGCGCCAGCAGCCAAGCAAGTAGCGATACGCAGTATTTT
CDR3 protein: CASSQASSDTQYF

D gene: -
J gene: TRBJ2-7
V gene: TRBV19
clone size: -
CDR3 DNA: TGTGCCAGTAGTAGGCTGGGTGGCGGCTCCTACGAGCAGTACTTC
CDR3 protein: CASSRLGGGSYEQYF

D gene: -
J gene: TRBJ2-7
V gene: TRBV7-9
clone size: -
CDR3 DNA: TGTGCCAGCAGCTTAGGAGGGACCTACGAGCAGTACTTC
CDR3 protein: CASSLGGTYEQYF

D gene: TRBD1
J gene: TRBJ2-5
V gene: TRBV28
clone size: -
CDR3 DNA: TGTGCCAGCAGTACACCGGGACAGGGGATAGAGACCCAGTACTTC
CDR3 protein: CASSTPGQGIETQYF

D gene: -
J gene: TRBJ2-3
V gene: TRBV6-6
clone size: -
CDR3 DNA: TGTGCCAGCAGCCCGACGGGACTTCGCACAGATACGCAGTATTTT
CDR3 protein: CASSPTGLRTDTQYF

D gene: TRBD1
J gene: TRBJ1-5
V gene: TRBV11-2
clone size: once
CDR3 DNA: TGTGCCAGCAGCTCCCTGCGGGGGACAGTCAATCAGCCCCAGCATTTT
CDR3 protein: CASSSLRGTVNQPQHF

D gene: -
J gene: TRBJ1-1
V gene: TRBV7-9
clone size: -
CDR3 DNA: TGTGCCAGCAGCTTATTCTTTGGGGGGAGAGTCGCTGAAGCTTTCTTT
CDR3 protein: CASSLFFGGRVAEAFF

D gene: -
J gene: TRBJ2-7
V gene: TRBV28
clone size: few
CDR3 DNA: TGTGCCAGCAGGGCTGGGAGCTCCTACGAGCAGTACTTC
CDR3 protein: CASRAGSSYEQYF